Listed below are T cell receptor beta chains from one sample, sequenced in a study of T cells in localized non-small cell lung cancer. Repertoires were generated with immunoSEQ multiplex PCR, while TCRdb's copy carries only in-frame clones and drops some. Of about 52,000 clones detected, around 86% appear once; the ten largest clones hold under 20%. The sample was peripheral blood, taken before any cancer treatment. These receptor sequences come from a male donor at least 60 years old with stage III squamous cell lung carcinoma. Both conserved end residues are part of each CDR3. A D gene is named only where the DNA matches it firmly.

d_gene: TRBD1
j_gene: TRBJ2-2
v_gene: TRBV15
CDR3aa: CATSRGDRGRTGELFF

d_gene: -
j_gene: TRBJ1-2
v_gene: TRBV19
CDR3aa: CASSIIQGLSYGYTF

d_gene: TRBD1
j_gene: TRBJ2-2
v_gene: TRBV5-5
CDR3aa: CASSPFPGQNLGELFF

d_gene: TRBD2
j_gene: TRBJ2-1
v_gene: TRBV27
CDR3aa: CASNPGLAAEQFF

d_gene: TRBD2
j_gene: TRBJ2-3
v_gene: TRBV28
CDR3aa: CASSGPRGASGGPTDTQYF

d_gene: TRBD2
j_gene: -
v_gene: TRBV9
CDR3aa: CASSVASGRSEQYF

d_gene: TRBD1
j_gene: TRBJ2-3
v_gene: TRBV23-1
CDR3aa: CASSQYDRVYTDTQYF

d_gene: -
j_gene: TRBJ2-1
v_gene: TRBV7-6
CDR3aa: CASSSGNEQFF

d_gene: -
j_gene: TRBJ1-6
v_gene: TRBV11-3
CDR3aa: CASSLGGGDSPLHF

d_gene: TRBD1
j_gene: TRBJ2-5
v_gene: TRBV2
CDR3aa: CASSEPRDYTGDGTQYF

d_gene: -
j_gene: TRBJ2-7
v_gene: TRBV28
CDR3aa: CASRGATFSYEQYF

d_gene: -
j_gene: TRBJ2-7
v_gene: TRBV28
CDR3aa: CASRISGNYEQYF

d_gene: -
j_gene: TRBJ1-5
v_gene: TRBV9
CDR3aa: CASSSWGSNQPQHF

d_gene: -
j_gene: TRBJ2-1
v_gene: TRBV9
CDR3aa: CASSVATGSSYNEQFF

d_gene: TRBD2
j_gene: TRBJ2-7
v_gene: TRBV7-3
CDR3aa: CASSSLGGGEQYF

d_gene: TRBD1
j_gene: TRBJ2-7
v_gene: TRBV5-4
CDR3aa: CASSTGTGVILGEQYF

d_gene: -
j_gene: TRBJ1-1
v_gene: TRBV28
CDR3aa: CASSLVQVNTEAFF

d_gene: -
j_gene: TRBJ2-1
v_gene: TRBV5-1
CDR3aa: CASSQGRDEQFF

d_gene: -
j_gene: TRBJ2-6
v_gene: TRBV5-4
CDR3aa: CASSSPAGITGANVLTF

d_gene: -
j_gene: TRBJ1-2
v_gene: TRBV9
CDR3aa: CASSVAPAGNYGYTF

d_gene: -
j_gene: TRBJ1-5
v_gene: TRBV27
CDR3aa: CASRGGAHQPQHF

d_gene: TRBD2
j_gene: TRBJ2-3
v_gene: TRBV9
CDR3aa: CASSVLAGDTDTQYF

d_gene: -
j_gene: TRBJ1-3
v_gene: TRBV27
CDR3aa: CASSSSLPPGPGNTIYF

d_gene: -
j_gene: TRBJ2-3
v_gene: TRBV15
CDR3aa: CATSSDPGPADTQYF

d_gene: TRBD2
j_gene: TRBJ2-7
v_gene: TRBV5-6
CDR3aa: CASSSRGGGQYEQYF

d_gene: -
j_gene: TRBJ2-4
v_gene: TRBV5-4
CDR3aa: CASSLGNRTPKNIQYF

d_gene: TRBD1
j_gene: TRBJ2-7
v_gene: TRBV7-9
CDR3aa: CASSLVAGGSYEQYF

d_gene: TRBD1
j_gene: TRBJ2-7
v_gene: TRBV19
CDR3aa: CASSLSGTGGMYEQYF

d_gene: -
j_gene: TRBJ1-6
v_gene: TRBV27
CDR3aa: CASSTGWVNSPLHF

d_gene: -
j_gene: TRBJ2-7
v_gene: TRBV7-2
CDR3aa: CASSLIGSYEQYF

d_gene: -
j_gene: TRBJ1-1
v_gene: TRBV28
CDR3aa: CASSLYYTEAFF

d_gene: -
j_gene: TRBJ2-5
v_gene: TRBV6-6
CDR3aa: CASSYAGETQYF

d_gene: -
j_gene: TRBJ1-4
v_gene: TRBV7-2
CDR3aa: CASTGGDSNEKLFF

d_gene: -
j_gene: TRBJ1-5
v_gene: TRBV7-3
CDR3aa: CASSLYRDQPQHF

d_gene: -
j_gene: TRBJ1-3
v_gene: TRBV15
CDR3aa: CATSRDRGENTIYF

d_gene: -
j_gene: TRBJ1-2
v_gene: TRBV5-6
CDR3aa: CASSLSGPGGYTF

d_gene: -
j_gene: TRBJ1-2
v_gene: TRBV6-5
CDR3aa: CASSYSGGDYYGYTF

d_gene: -
j_gene: TRBJ1-1
v_gene: TRBV7-6
CDR3aa: CASSSTGTTEAFF

d_gene: -
j_gene: TRBJ2-3
v_gene: TRBV6-1
CDR3aa: CASSVLGGGTDTQYF

d_gene: -
j_gene: TRBJ1-2
v_gene: TRBV29-1
CDR3aa: CSVGDSGGGAYGYTF

d_gene: TRBD1
j_gene: TRBJ1-2
v_gene: TRBV5-6
CDR3aa: CASSLIQGALYGYTF

d_gene: TRBD1
j_gene: TRBJ2-1
v_gene: TRBV2
CDR3aa: CASSLGTGGRGEQFF